Following are 17 T cell receptor beta chains from one sample sequenced in a study of control samples from healthy donors and cancer patients. Assay: immunoSEQ multiplex PCR; the TCRdb copy retains only in-frame clones and omits some. This sample has some 120,000 clones, with around 87% found just once. Sequenced input: blood. These TCRs come from a man between 60 and 75 years old in good health.

The chain combines TRBV5-4 with TRBJ1-2; no clear D. Deletions cut 1 base from V and 3 bases from J, with 10 bases between. The germline gives CDR1 SGHNT, CDR2 YYREEE (reference sequence). This CDR3 contains 14 residues. As DNA, the CDR3 is TGTGCCAGCAGCTTGAAGGGAAACCACTATGGCTACACCTTC. It codes for CASSLKGNHYGYTF.

J is TRBJ1-2 and V is TRBV6-5, with TRBD1 identical over 12 bases. V lost 7 bases to trimming and J lost 7 bases; unmatched junction nucleotides: 10. The CDR3 runs 15 residues. Germline CDR1 MNHEY, CDR2 SVGAGI. In nucleotides, the CDR3 is TGTGCCAGCACTCCCGGGGGGACAGGGGGCGGTGGCTACACCTTC. It specifies CASTPGGTGGGGYTF.

This clone appeared once. The rearrangement joins TRBV6-1 to TRBJ1-5; tentatively, D is TRBD1 (5 bases). The V end was cut by 3 bases, the J end by 11 bases, with 17 bases between. CDR3 size: 14 residues. CDR1 is MNHNS and CDR2 is SASEGT in the germline V gene. CDR3: CASSEILGGWTQHF. CDR3 nucleotide sequence: TGTGCCAGCAGTGAGATCTTGGGGGGGTGGACCCAGCATTTT.

The rearrangement uses TRBV7-8 and TRBJ1-3, with 7 bases aligning to TRBD1. The J segment lost 1 base and the V segment lost 2 bases, leaving 8 bases of the junction unmatched. Germline V gives CDR1 SGHVS, CDR2 FQNEAQ. The CDR3 is 17 amino acids. The CDR3 region is CASSLWAGGTSGNTIYF. Written as DNA, the CDR3 is TGTGCCAGCAGCTTATGGGCAGGGGGAACATCTGGAAACACCATATATTTT.

The rearrangement uses TRBV28 and TRBJ1-5, with D hard to call. Germline lookup yields CDR1 MDHEN and CDR2 SYDVKM. Trimming pared 8 bases from V and 4 bases from J, leaving 12 bases between. The CDR3 loop spans 13 amino acids. This chain's CDR3 is CASYSQDNQPQHF. Here the CDR3 DNA reads TGTGCCAGCTACTCCCAGGATAATCAGCCCCAGCATTTT.

The V gene is TRBV11-2, the J gene TRBJ1-1; no firm D call. The length of the CDR3 is 14 residues. Germline V gives CDR1 SGHAT, CDR2 FQNNGV. Trimming left V 11 bases short and J 1 base short, with 17 bases between. The CDR3 is CASRRGWENTEAFF. CDR3 bases: TGTGCCTCCCGACGAGGGTGGGAGAACACTGAAGCTTTCTTT.

The rearrangement links TRBV5-1 to TRBJ1-1, with D possibly TRBD1 on 6 matching bases. V dropped 2 bases and J dropped 3 bases, with 17 bases sitting between them. The CDR3 is 16 amino acids. Germline V CDR1 and CDR2: SGHRS, YFSETQ. CDR3 amino acids: CASSFVQGILDTEAFF. For the CDR3, the DNA is TGCGCCAGCAGCTTCGTTCAGGGGATTTTGGACACTGAAGCTTTCTTT. Drawing the rest from reference TRBV5-1 and TRBJ1-1, the complete variable domain is KAGVTQTPRYLIKTRGQQVTLSCSPISGHRSVSWYQQTPGQGLQFLFEYFSETQRNKGNFPGRFSGRQFSNSRSEMNVSTLELGDSALYLCASSFVQGILDTEAFFGQGTRLTVV.

Only one count was recorded for this clone. V usage is TRBV11-2 and J usage is TRBJ2-1; 8 bases align to TRBD1. Per the germline V gene, CDR1 is SGHAT and CDR2 is FQNNGV. J gave up 2 bases and V 4 bases, and 4 bases lay outside the gene matches. CDR3 length: 15 residues. As DNA, the CDR3 is TGTGCCAGCAGCTACGCGGACAGGGCCTACAATGAGCAGTTCTTC. This sequence encodes CASSYADRAYNEQFF.

The chain uses TRBV7-9 and TRBJ2-1; D might be TRBD1 (5 bases). The CDR3 has 15 amino acids. V lost 7 bases to trimming and J lost 2 bases, with 15 bases between them. Germline assignment: CDR1 SEHNR and CDR2 FQNEAQ (reference sequence). CDR3 sequence (DNA): TGTGCCAGCACCCTATATACAGGTCCCTACAATGAGCAGTTCTTC. Protein sequence: CASTLYTGPYNEQFF.

The gene calls are TRBV29-1 and TRBJ2-3, with 14 nucleotides matching TRBD2. The CDR3 runs to 15 residues. From germline, CDR1 is SQVTM and CDR2 ANQGSEA. V was pared by 4 bases and J by 1 base, with 1 base of the junction left unmatched. This CDR3 is CSVGGLAGGTDTQYF. For the CDR3, the DNA is TGCAGCGTTGGGGGACTAGCGGGGGGCACAGATACGCAGTATTTT.

This chain links TRBV21-1 with TRBJ1-6; no check of the table's D call, TRBD1, against the DNA was made. TRBV21-1 is annotated as a pseudogene. The CDR3 is made up of 17 amino acids. The CDR3 spells CATITRSGQGLNSPLHF. In DNA form, the CDR3 reads TGTGCCACAATAACCCGATCGGGACAGGGACTTAATTCACCCCTCCACTTT.

The CDR3 is CSASIFRSGTDTQYF. Written as DNA, the CDR3 is TGCAGTGCTAGTATTTTTCGGTCGGGGACAGATACGCAGTATTTT. This rearrangement joins TRBV20-1 to TRBJ2-3; a weak D match, TRBD2 (5 bases). Germline CDR1 and CDR2: DFQATT and SNEGSKA (reference sequence). Trimming took off 3 bases at V and 3 bases at J, with 16 bases between the two ends. This CDR3 contains 15 residues.

The chain recombines TRBV28 with TRBJ1-5; D not resolved. CDR3 size: 18 residues. V was pared by 5 bases and J by 9 bases, with 29 bases between. Germline CDR1 reads MDHEN; CDR2 reads SYDVKM. CDR3 coding DNA: TGTGCCAGCAGTCCAACCATTTGGAGTTGGGATCAGAAGGGGCCCCAGCATTTT. Residues: CASSPTIWSWDQKGPQHF.

This chain links TRBV15 with TRBJ2-2, with 7 bases lining up with TRBD1. This CDR3 contains 14 residues. Germline V CDR1 and CDR2: LNHNV, YYDKDF (reference sequence). The trim removed 0 bases at V and 6 bases at J, leaving 1 base unmatched. This chain's CDR3 is CATSRDQGAGELFF. The DNA for the CDR3 is TGTGCCACCAGCAGAGATCAGGGGGCCGGGGAGCTGTTTTTT.

The chain links TRBV9 to TRBJ2-7; TRBD1 matches 7 bases. V dropped 4 bases and J dropped 12; count of bases not matched to a gene: 16. This CDR3 contains 14 residues. The V gene's germline CDR1 is SGDLS and CDR2 YYNGEE. The CDR3 DNA follows: TGTGCCAGCAGCCCCCATGGCCCCGGGACAGCTCGGTACTTC. This translates into CASSPHGPGTARYF.

The chain combines TRBV5-6 with TRBJ1-2; perhaps TRBD1 as D (5 bases). The CDR3 length is 16 residues. The V and J ends lost 0 bases and 5 bases respectively, with 17 bases between them. Germline V gene lookup returns CDR1 SGHDT and CDR2 YYEEEE. CDR3 region: CASSLGGTAQTYGYTF. The CDR3 DNA reads TGTGCCAGCAGCTTGGGCGGGACCGCTCAGACTTATGGCTACACCTTC. Using reference TRBV5-6 and TRBJ1-2 for the parts outside the CDR3, the full variable domain is DAGVTQSPTHLIKTRGQQVTLRCSPKSGHDTVSWYQQALGQGPQFIFQYYEEEERQRGNFPDRFSGHQFPNYSSELNVNALLLGDSALYLCASSLGGTAQTYGYTFGSGTRLTVV.

This rearrangement joins TRBV3-1 (or the pseudogene TRBV3-2) to TRBJ2-4; the D gene is possibly TRBD2 (6 bases). CDR1 is LGHDT and CDR2 is YNNKEL in the germline V gene (reference sequence). The CDR3 has 14 amino acids. V lost 6 bases and J 7 bases, leaving 16 bases between the germline ends. The CDR3 reads CASSYTGGENIQYF. Written as DNA, the CDR3 is TGTGCCAGCAGTTATACCGGGGGTGAGAACATTCAGTACTTC.